This T cell receptor (beta chain) was captured in a study of response to subunit inactivated influenza vaccine. This clonotype was observed at least ten times. Its antigen is unknown. Overall study findings and caveats: The authors offered the suggestion that each seasonal influenza vaccination recruits few new T cells.

The V end was cut by 3 bases, the J end by 4 bases, with 7 bases between. Germline V gives CDR1 MNHEY, CDR2 SMNVEV (reference sequence). The CDR3 runs to 13 residues. TCRdb recomputed calls from the RT-PCR reads with MiXCR, one row per CDR3 protein. Of about 160,000 distinct CDR3 sequences in the sample, approximately 10% are singletons; the top ten hold over 10%. This chain links TRBV27 with TRBJ1-5, with D unclear. Source: non-naive T cells sorted from PBMCs, taken 40 to 50 days after vaccination. The clonotype was recovered from a man aged 50-59 years who received an inactivated influenza vaccine. In DNA, the CDR3 is TGTGCCAGCAGTTTCTACAGAAATCAGCCCCAGCATTTT. It yields the protein CASSFYRNQPQHF.